Listed here are 15 T cell receptor beta chains from one sample, sequenced in a study of T cell responses to AZD1222 COVID-19 vaccine. The data were produced by immunoSEQ multiplex PCR, yet TCRdb's version contains in-frame clones alone and is incomplete. The sample lists some 170,000 clones, under 95% occurring once. The specimen comprised peripheral blood, sampled on day 0 of MenACWY control vaccination. The receptors were sampled from an adult in good health.

The rearrangement links TRBV7-3 to TRBJ2-7; weak D call: TRBD1 (6 bases). Between the trimmed V and J ends, which lost 3 bases and 0 bases, there was a span of 9 bases. This CDR3 contains 14 residues. Germline assignment: CDR1 SGHTA and CDR2 FQGTGA. This CDR3 is CASSFQGSSYEQYF. DNA for the CDR3: TGTGCCAGCAGCTTTCAGGGGAGCTCCTACGAGCAGTACTTC.

The chain uses TRBV9 and TRBJ1-3; D is unclear. Germline CDR1 SGDLS, CDR2 YYNGEE. V was trimmed by 2 bases and J by 2 bases, leaving 11 bases between them. This CDR3 is built from 15 residues. CDR3 protein: CASSVGVPPGNTIYF. The CDR3 coding sequence is TGTGCCAGCAGCGTCGGCGTCCCTCCTGGAAACACCATATATTTT.

V is TRBV18 and J is TRBJ1-5; D is uncertain. V lost 10 bases, J lost 6 bases, and 16 bases lay in between. Germline V CDR1 and CDR2: KGHSH, LQKENI. The CDR3 length is 13 residues. DNA of the CDR3: TGTGCCACCGCCCCTTCGGGGAGTCAGCCCCAGCATTTT. This sequence encodes CATAPSGSQPQHF.

The CDR3 sequence: CASRPAPLNTEAFF. The CDR3 DNA reads TGCGCCAGCAGACCCGCTCCGTTGAACACTGAAGCTTTCTTT. The chain carries TRBV5-1 and TRBJ1-1; D unresolved. This CDR3 is built from 14 residues. Between the trimmed V and J ends, which lost 5 bases and 0 bases, there was a span of 11 bases. CDR1 is SGHRS and CDR2 is YFSETQ in the germline V gene.

The genes are TRBV14 and TRBJ2-2; TRBD1 is a possible D gene (5 bases). Trimming left V 3 bases short and J 0 bases short, with 17 bases between. Germline CDR1 reads SGHDN; CDR2 reads FVKESK. This CDR3 is built from 18 residues. The DNA of the CDR3 is TGTGCCAGCAGCCACGGATTTGGACACCCTGCGAACACCGGGGAGCTGTTTTTT. Translated, it gives CASSHGFGHPANTGELFF.

V usage is TRBV7-9 and J usage is TRBJ2-3; D gene uncertain. Germline V lookup: CDR1 SEHNR, CDR2 FQNEAQ (reference sequence). The CDR3 loop spans 14 amino acids. Trimming pared 1 base from V and 1 base from J, leaving 6 bases between. CDR3 sequence (DNA): TGTGCCAGCAGCTTAGGGCACGGCACAGATACGCAGTATTTT. It is translated as CASSLGHGTDTQYF.

The gene calls are TRBV24-1 and TRBJ2-3; TRBD2 might be the D (6 bases). Trimming took off 9 bases at V and 0 bases at J, with 12 bases between the two ends. This CDR3 region has 14 residues. CDR1 KGHDR and CDR2 SFDVKD come from the germline V gene. The CDR3 bases are TGTGCCACCGGCGGGGCGGGAAGCACAGATACGCAGTATTTT. It encodes CATGGAGSTDTQYF.

This clone was seen once. V usage is TRBV7-9 and J usage is TRBJ2-7, with D tentatively TRBD1 (6 bases). This CDR3 contains 14 residues. V lost 6 bases and J 0 bases, leaving 12 bases between the germline ends. Germline CDR1 is SEHNR and CDR2 is FQNEAQ (reference sequence). The CDR3, as DNA: TGTGCCAGCAGTCCAACAGGGAGCTCCTACGAGCAGTACTTC. It translates to CASSPTGSSYEQYF.

The chain has TRBV21-1 and TRBJ2-7; the DNA was not compared with TRBD1, the D call given in the table. TRBV21-1 is a listed pseudogene. CDR3 size: 16 residues. CDR3 residues: CASSPRSWTGSYEQYF. The DNA of the CDR3 is TGTGCCAGCAGCCCGAGGAGCTGGACAGGGTCCTACGAGCAGTACTTC.

This clone was counted only a few times. V is TRBV7-6 and J is TRBJ1-1; the match to TRBD1 covers 7 bases. The CDR3 is made up of 16 amino acids. The V gene end was trimmed by 5 bases and the J gene end by 5 bases; junction bases not matched to a gene: 14. CDR1 and CDR2 (germline): SGHVS, FNYEAQ. For the CDR3, the DNA is TGTGCCAGCAGCCGAGATCACAGGGGTCCGAAAACTGAAGCTTTCTTT. Translating it yields CASSRDHRGPKTEAFF.

The V gene is TRBV6-2 or TRBV6-3, the J gene TRBJ1-5; maybe TRBD1 (5 bases). V lost 0 bases, J lost 0 bases, and 21 bases lay in between. The CDR3 runs 20 residues. The germline V gene has CDR1 MNHEY and CDR2 SVGEGT. This CDR3 reads CASSYSRSSRDPYSNQPQHF. CDR3 nucleotides: TGTGCCAGCAGTTACTCGAGATCGTCCAGGGACCCTTATAGCAATCAGCCCCAGCATTTT.

The V and J genes are TRBV11-3 and TRBJ2-1; TRBD2 matches at 8 bases. The V gene's germline CDR1 is SGHNT and CDR2 YENEEA. Losses at the gene ends were 5 bases for V and 6 bases for J; bases not matched to a gene: 6. This CDR3 has 14 residues. The CDR3 DNA follows: TGTGCCAGCAGCCGCTCTACTAGCGGCAATGAGCAGTTCTTC. Amino acids: CASSRSTSGNEQFF.

This clone was seen just once. The genes are TRBV29-1 and TRBJ1-1; 7 bases match TRBD1. The CDR3 length is 13 residues. V trimming: 7 bases; J trimming: 0 bases; junction bases outside the gene matches: 5. The V gene's germline CDR1 is SQVTM and CDR2 ANQGSEA. The CDR3 nucleotides read TGCAGCGCTCCCGGACAGGTGAACACTGAAGCTTTCTTT. Its protein is CSAPGQVNTEAFF. Full variable domain (rest looked up from reference TRBV29-1 and TRBJ1-1): SAVISQKPSRDICQRGTSLTIQCQVDSQVTMMFWYRQQPGQSLTLIATANQGSEATYESGFVIDKFPISRPNLTFSTLTVSNMSPEDSSIYLCSAPGQVNTEAFFGQGTRLTVV.

The V and J genes are TRBV10-1 and TRBJ2-3; D is possibly TRBD1 (5 bases). Trimming stripped 0 bases from V and 4 bases from J, with 11 bases between. This CDR3 region has 15 residues. The V gene's germline CDR1 is WNHNN and CDR2 SYGVQD (reference sequence). The CDR3 nucleotides read TGCGCCAGCAGTGAGTCGGGGCTACTTCCAGATACGCAGTATTTT. This encodes CASSESGLLPDTQYF.

The V call is TRBV5-1, the J call TRBJ2-2; 8 bases align to TRBD2. After removal of 0 bases from V and 4 bases from J, the junction contained 8 bases not matched to a gene. Germline CDR1 SGHRS, CDR2 YFSETQ. This CDR3 spans 17 amino acids. CDR3 amino acids: CASSLASQRGRTGELFF. The CDR3, as DNA: TGCGCCAGCAGCTTGGCCAGTCAGCGGGGGCGCACCGGGGAGCTGTTTTTT.